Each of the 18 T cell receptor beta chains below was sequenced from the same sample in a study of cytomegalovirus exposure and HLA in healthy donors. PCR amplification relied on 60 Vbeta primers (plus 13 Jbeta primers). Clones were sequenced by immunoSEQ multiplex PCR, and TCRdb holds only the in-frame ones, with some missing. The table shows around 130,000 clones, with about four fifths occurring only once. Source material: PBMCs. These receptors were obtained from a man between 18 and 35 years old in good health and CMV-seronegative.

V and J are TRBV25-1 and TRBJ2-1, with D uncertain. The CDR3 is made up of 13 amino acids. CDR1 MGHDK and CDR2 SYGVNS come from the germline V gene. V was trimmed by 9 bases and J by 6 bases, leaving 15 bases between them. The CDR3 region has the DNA TGTGCCAGTCAAGTGGCAGGTTCCAATGAGCAGTTCTTC. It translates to CASQVAGSNEQFF.

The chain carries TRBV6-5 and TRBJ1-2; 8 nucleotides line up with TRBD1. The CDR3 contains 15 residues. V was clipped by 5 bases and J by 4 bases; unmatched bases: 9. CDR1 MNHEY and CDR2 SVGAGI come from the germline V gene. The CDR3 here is CASSPMTGASYGYTF. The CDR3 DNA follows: TGTGCCAGCAGTCCGATGACAGGGGCGAGCTATGGCTACACCTTC.

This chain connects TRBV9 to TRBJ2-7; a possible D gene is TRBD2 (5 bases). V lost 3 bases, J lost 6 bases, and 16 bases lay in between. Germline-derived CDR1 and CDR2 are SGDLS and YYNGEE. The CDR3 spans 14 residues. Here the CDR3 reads CASSALGERGEQYF. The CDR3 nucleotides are TGTGCCAGCAGCGCCCTGGGTGAACGGGGCGAGCAGTACTTC.

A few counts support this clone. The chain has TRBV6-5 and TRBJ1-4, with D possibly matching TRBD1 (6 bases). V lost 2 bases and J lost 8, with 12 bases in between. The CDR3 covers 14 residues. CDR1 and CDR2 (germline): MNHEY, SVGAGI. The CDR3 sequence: CASSYEGVDEKLFF. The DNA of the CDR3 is TGTGCCAGCAGTTACGAGGGGGTTGACGAAAAACTGTTTTTT.

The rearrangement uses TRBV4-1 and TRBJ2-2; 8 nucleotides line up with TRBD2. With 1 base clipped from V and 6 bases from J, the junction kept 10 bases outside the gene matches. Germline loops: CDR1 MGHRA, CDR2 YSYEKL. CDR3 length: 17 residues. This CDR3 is CASSQALAASGPGELFF. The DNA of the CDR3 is TGCGCCAGCAGCCAAGCTCTGGCGGCTAGCGGGCCCGGGGAGCTGTTTTTT.

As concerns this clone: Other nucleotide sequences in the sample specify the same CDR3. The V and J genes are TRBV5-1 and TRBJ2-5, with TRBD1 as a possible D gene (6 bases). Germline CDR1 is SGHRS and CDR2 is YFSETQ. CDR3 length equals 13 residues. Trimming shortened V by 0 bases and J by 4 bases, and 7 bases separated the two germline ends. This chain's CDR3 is CASSLGGGETQYF. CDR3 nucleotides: TGCGCCAGCAGCTTGGGAGGGGGAGAGACCCAGTACTTC.

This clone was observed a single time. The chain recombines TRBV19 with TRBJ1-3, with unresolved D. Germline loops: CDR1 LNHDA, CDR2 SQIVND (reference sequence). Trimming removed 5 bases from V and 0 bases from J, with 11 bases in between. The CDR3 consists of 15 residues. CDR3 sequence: CASSDQDYSGNTIYF. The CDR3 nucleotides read TGTGCCAGTAGTGACCAGGACTACTCTGGAAACACCATATATTTT.

Written as DNA, the CDR3 is TGTGCCAGCGGGACAGGGGCATACGAGCAGTACTTC. This sequence encodes CASGTGAYEQYF. This chain connects TRBV6-1 to TRBJ2-5, with 10 positions matching TRBD1. The end of the DNA fits TRBJ2-7 better, so the J call may be wrong. The length of the CDR3 is 12 residues. The germline CDR1 and CDR2 sequences are MNHNS and SASEGT.

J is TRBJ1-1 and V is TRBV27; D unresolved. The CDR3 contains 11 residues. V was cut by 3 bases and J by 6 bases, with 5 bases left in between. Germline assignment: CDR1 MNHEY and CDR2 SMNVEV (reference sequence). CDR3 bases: TGTGCCAGCAGTTTCTTTTCTGAAGCTTTCTTT. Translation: CASSFFSEAFF.

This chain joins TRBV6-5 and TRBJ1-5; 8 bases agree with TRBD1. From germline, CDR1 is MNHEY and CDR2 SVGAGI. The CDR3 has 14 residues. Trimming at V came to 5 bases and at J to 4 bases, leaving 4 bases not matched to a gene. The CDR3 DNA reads TGTGCCAGCAGTACCCACAGGGGGAATCAGCCCCAGCATTTT. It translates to CASSTHRGNQPQHF.

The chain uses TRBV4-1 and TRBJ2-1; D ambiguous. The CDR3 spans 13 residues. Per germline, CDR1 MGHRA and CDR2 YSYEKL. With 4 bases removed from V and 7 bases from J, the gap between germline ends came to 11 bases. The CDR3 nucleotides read TGCGCCAGCAGCCGAACAGTTGGGAATGAGCAGTTCTTC. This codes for CASSRTVGNEQFF.

CDR3 sequence (DNA): TGTGCCAGCAGCCTAGGGACAGGGCTTCTTTCTGAAGCTTTCTTT. Protein sequence: CASSLGTGLLSEAFF. The genes are TRBV7-9 and TRBJ1-1; 9 positions match TRBD1. From germline, CDR1 is SEHNR and CDR2 FQNEAQ (reference sequence). V lost 5 bases and J lost 6; bases outside the gene matches: 10. This CDR3 spans 15 amino acids.

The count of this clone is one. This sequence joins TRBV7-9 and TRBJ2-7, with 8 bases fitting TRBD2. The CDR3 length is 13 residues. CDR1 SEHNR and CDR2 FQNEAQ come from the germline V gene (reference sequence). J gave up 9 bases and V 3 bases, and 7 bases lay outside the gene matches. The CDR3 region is CASSLSAGAGQYV. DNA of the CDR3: TGTGCCAGCAGCTTGTCAGCGGGGGCGGGGCAGTACGTC.

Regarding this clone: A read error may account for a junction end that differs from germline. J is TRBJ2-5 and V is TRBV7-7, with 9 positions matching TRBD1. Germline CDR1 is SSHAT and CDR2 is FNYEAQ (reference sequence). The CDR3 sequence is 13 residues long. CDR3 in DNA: TGTGCTAGCAGCACAGGGGGCGGAGAGACCCAGTACTTC. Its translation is CASSTGGGETQYF. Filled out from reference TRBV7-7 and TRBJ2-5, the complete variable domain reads GAGVSQSPRYKVTKRGQDVTLRCDPISSHATLYWYQQALGQGPEFLTYFNYEAQPDKSGLPSDRFSAERPEGSISTLTIQRTEQRDSAMYRCASSTGGGETQYFGPGTRLLVL.

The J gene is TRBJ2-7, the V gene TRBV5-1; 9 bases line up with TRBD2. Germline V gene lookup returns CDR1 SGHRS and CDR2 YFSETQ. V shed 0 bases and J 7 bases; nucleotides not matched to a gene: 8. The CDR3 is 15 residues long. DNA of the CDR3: TGCGCCAGCAGCTTGGAGGGAGCGGGAGGAGGGGAGCAGTACTTC. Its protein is CASSLEGAGGGEQYF.

The DNA for the CDR3 is TGTGCCTGGAGTGTGCAGGGGAGTCCGGACAATCAGCCCCAGCATTTT. This translates into CAWSVQGSPDNQPQHF. V is TRBV30 and J is TRBJ1-5; possibly TRBD1 for D (6 bases). The ends were cut back, 0 bases at V and 3 bases at J, with 15 bases in the middle. The CDR3 sequence is 16 residues long. The germline CDR1 and CDR2 sequences are GTSNPN and SVGIG (reference sequence).

Here the CDR3 reads CASSFSQGLNSPLHF. The CDR3 region has the DNA TGCGCCAGCAGCTTTAGCCAGGGGCTGAATTCACCCCTCCACTTT. The chain joins TRBV5-1 to TRBJ1-6; TRBD1 might be the D (6 bases). CDR1 and CDR2 from the germline V gene are SGHRS and YFSETQ. V was shortened by 2 bases and J by 7 bases, with 13 bases between the two germline ends. There are 15 residues in the CDR3.

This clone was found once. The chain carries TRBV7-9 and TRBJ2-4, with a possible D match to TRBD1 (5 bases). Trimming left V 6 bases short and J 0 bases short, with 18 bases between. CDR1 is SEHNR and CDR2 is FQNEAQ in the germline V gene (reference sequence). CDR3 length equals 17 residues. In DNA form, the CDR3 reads TGTGCCAGCAGGGACGCGGTAGGGGTCCTAGCCAAAAACATTCAGTACTTC. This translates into CASRDAVGVLAKNIQYF. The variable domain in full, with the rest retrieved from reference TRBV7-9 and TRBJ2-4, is DTGVSQNPRHKITKRGQNVTFRCDPISEHNRLYWYRQTLGQGPEFLTYFQNEAQLEKSRLLSDRFSAERPKGSFSTLEIQRTEQGDSAMYLCASRDAVGVLAKNIQYFGAGTRLSVL.